The 28 T cell receptor beta chains presented below share a single source sample, sequenced in a study of quantifying T cell responses using KT2 cells. Study overall: RNA was reverse transcribed with TCR alpha and beta constant-region primers.

An oligo carrying a UMI was ligated to the cDNA 3' end. First-round PCR used about 4 cycles and beta primers RC1.1 and RC1.2 covering TRBC1 and TRBC2. TCRdb itself ran the UMI-ligation and nested PCR reads through MiXCR, one entry per CDR3 protein. The sample carries some 50,000 distinct CDR3 sequences, around a tenth recorded once. The sequenced sample was PBMCs spiked with cells of the T cell clone KT2. These receptors were collected from a human donor.

This clonotype was observed at least ten times. The chain links TRBV10-2 to TRBJ2-7; 9 bases match TRBD1. There are 13 residues in the CDR3. The trim removed 8 bases at V and 4 bases at J, leaving 6 bases unmatched. Germline V gene data show CDR1 as WSHSY and CDR2 as SAAADI. CDR3 region: CASAGQGRYEQYF. The CDR3 DNA reads TGCGCCAGCGCAGGACAGGGGCGGTACGAGCAGTACTTC.

The V and J genes are TRBV6-6 and TRBJ1-1; 8 positions agree with TRBD1. The length of the CDR3 is 14 residues. Germline CDR1 MNHNY, CDR2 SVGAGI (reference sequence). The V and J ends lost 4 bases and 1 base, in that order; junction bases with no gene match: 2. In DNA form, the CDR3 reads TGTGCCAGCAGTTCCCAGGGGGCGAACACTGAAGCTTTCTTT. It encodes CASSSQGANTEAFF.

This clonotype was counted only a few times. The rearrangement links TRBV9 to TRBJ2-7; D gene unclear. Germline V lookup: CDR1 SGDLS, CDR2 YYNGEE. V was shortened by 4 bases and J by 0 bases, with 14 bases between the two germline ends. There are 15 residues in the CDR3. CDR3 nucleotide sequence: TGTGCCAGCAGCCTGACCGGGTCCCCCTCCTACGAGCAGTACTTC. It encodes CASSLTGSPSYEQYF. Based on the CDR3 plus reference TRBV9 and TRBJ2-7, the full variable domain is DSGVTQTPKHLITATGQRVTLRCSPRSGDLSVYWYQQSLDQGLQFLIQYYNGEERAKGNILERFSAQQFPDLHSELNLSSLELGDSALYFCASSLTGSPSYEQYFGPGTRLTVT.

This clonotype was counted between two and nine times. The chain links TRBV10-3 to TRBJ2-3; D uncertain. V shed 7 bases and J shed 0 bases, with 8 bases lying between them. Germline V gene lookup returns CDR1 ENHRY and CDR2 SYGVKD. This CDR3 contains 13 residues. CDR3 sequence reads: CAIMGTSTDTQYF. In DNA form, the CDR3 reads TGTGCCATCATGGGTACTAGCACAGATACGCAGTATTTT.

The rearrangement links TRBV18 to TRBJ2-2, with 10 bases that match TRBD2. After removal of 3 bases from V and 1 base from J, the junction contained 2 bases not matched to a gene. CDR1 is KGHSH and CDR2 is LQKENI in the germline V gene. The CDR3 totals 16 residues. The CDR3 DNA follows: TGTGCCAGCTCACCTCGGACTAGCGGGAACACCGGGGAGCTGTTTTTT. It translates to CASSPRTSGNTGELFF.

The chain joins TRBV20-1 to TRBJ2-3; 7 nucleotides agree with TRBD1. The germline gives CDR1 DFQATT, CDR2 SNEGSKA (reference sequence). The CDR3 totals 17 residues. Trimming at V came to 6 bases and at J to 0 bases, leaving 15 bases not matched to a gene. The CDR3 is CSASGTAIRTSTDTQYF. The CDR3 bases are TGCAGTGCATCCGGGACAGCAATTAGAACTAGCACAGATACGCAGTATTTT.

This clonotype turned up a few times. This sequence joins TRBV5-1 and TRBJ1-1; perhaps TRBD1 as D (5 bases). V was trimmed by 1 base and J by 0 bases, leaving 13 bases between them. Germline CDR1 SGHRS, CDR2 YFSETQ. The CDR3 totals 16 residues. CDR3: CASSLYDSYMNTEAFF. The CDR3 DNA sequence: TGCGCCAGCAGCTTGTATGACAGCTACATGAACACTGAAGCTTTCTTT.

The chain has TRBV6-1 and TRBJ2-7; 9 bases fit TRBD1. Germline V lookup: CDR1 MNHNS, CDR2 SASEGT. The CDR3 totals 15 residues. J gave up 2 bases and V 5 bases, and 7 bases lay outside the gene matches. The CDR3, as DNA: TGTGCCAGCAGTTTGTGGGACAGGGTCCCCTACGAGCAGTACTTC. This codes for CASSLWDRVPYEQYF.

This clonotype was detected only a few times. V usage is TRBV20-1 and J usage is TRBJ1-5, with no clear D. Germline values: CDR1 DFQATT, CDR2 SNEGSKA (reference sequence). The CDR3 covers 13 residues. Trimming took off 0 bases at V and 4 bases at J, with 7 bases between the two ends. Written as DNA, the CDR3 is TGCAGTGCTAGAGATAAGGGAAATCAGCCCCAGCATTTT. Protein product: CSARDKGNQPQHF.

This clonotype was observed a few times. This chain uses TRBV21-1 with TRBJ1-4; the D segment call TRBD1 is taken from the table without a DNA check. TRBV21-1 is described as a pseudogene. The CDR3 has 14 residues. CDR3 in amino acids: CASRRTGYNEKLFF. CDR3 DNA: TGTGCCAGCAGAAGAACAGGATATAATGAAAAACTGTTTTTT.

The chain couples TRBV29-1 to TRBJ2-1; 8 positions match TRBD2. The germline CDR1 and CDR2 sequences are SQVTM and ANQGSEA. This CDR3 contains 13 residues. Unmatched junction bases numbered 11, after V lost 8 bases and J lost 8 bases. The CDR3 bases are TGCAGCCAGCGGGAGAATAATAGGGATGAGCAGTTCTTC. This codes for CSQRENNRDEQFF.

At least ten counts were recorded for this clonotype. The chain employs TRBV29-1 and TRBJ2-5; 11 bases map to TRBD2. This CDR3 region has 14 residues. Trimming cost V 7 bases and J 0 bases; bases outside gene matches: 4. The germline gives CDR1 SQVTM, CDR2 ANQGSEA. Written as DNA, the CDR3 is TGCAGCGCTCGACTAGCGGGATACCAAGAGACCCAGTACTTC. It specifies CSARLAGYQETQYF.

The genes are TRBV4-3 and TRBJ2-5; D gene unclear. V lost 1 base, J lost 0 bases, and 6 bases lay in between. This CDR3 is built from 14 residues. Germline CDR1 is LGHNA and CDR2 is YSLEER. The CDR3 sequence is CASSQVGNQETQYF. The CDR3 region has the DNA TGCGCCAGCAGCCAAGTGGGCAACCAAGAGACCCAGTACTTC.

This clonotype has a count of ten or more. V gene TRBV5-1 combines with J gene TRBJ2-7; D remains ambiguous. V lost 1 base and J lost 0, with 11 bases in between. This CDR3 has 15 amino acids. Germline V CDR1 and CDR2: SGHRS, YFSETQ. This CDR3 is CASSLRAGSSYEQYF. The CDR3 nucleotides are TGCGCCAGCAGCTTGAGAGCAGGATCCTCCTACGAGCAGTACTTC. The full variable domain, completed using reference TRBV5-1 and TRBJ2-7, is KAGVTQTPRYLIKTRGQQVTLSCSPISGHRSVSWYQQTPGQGLQFLFEYFSETQRNKGNFPGRFSGRQFSNSRSEMNVSTLELGDSALYLCASSLRAGSSYEQYFGPGTRLTVT.

At least ten counts were recorded for this clonotype. The V gene is TRBV4-2, the J gene TRBJ1-4; 11 positions agree with TRBD1. CDR3 length: 16 amino acids. Unmatched junction bases numbered 5, after V lost 0 bases and J lost 8 bases. Looked up from germline, CDR1 is LGHNA and CDR2 is YNFKEQ. The chain's CDR3 is CASSQDQGTGGEKLFF. CDR3 DNA: TGTGCCAGCAGCCAAGATCAGGGGACAGGGGGAGAAAAACTGTTTTTT.

This clonotype was seen at least ten times. V gene TRBV9 combines with J gene TRBJ2-1; D not certain. The V end was cut by 0 bases, the J end by 5 bases, with 9 bases between. The CDR3 extends over 14 amino acids. Looked up from germline, CDR1 is SGDLS and CDR2 is YYNGEE. CDR3 sequence: CASSVASQDNEQFF. In nucleotides, the CDR3 is TGTGCCAGCAGCGTAGCTTCCCAAGACAATGAGCAGTTCTTC. The variable domain in full, with the rest retrieved from reference TRBV9 and TRBJ2-1, is DSGVTQTPKHLITATGQRVTLRCSPRSGDLSVYWYQQSLDQGLQFLIQYYNGEERAKGNILERFSAQQFPDLHSELNLSSLELGDSALYFCASSVASQDNEQFFGPGTRLTVL.

This clonotype showed up just a few times. V gene TRBV5-1 combines with J gene TRBJ2-5; TRBD1 matches at 9 bases. This CDR3 comprises 14 residues. Per germline, CDR1 SGHRS and CDR2 YFSETQ. Trimming took 0 bases from V and 5 from J; bases not matched to a gene: 2. This CDR3 is CASSLVQGAETQYF. The CDR3 DNA reads TGCGCCAGCAGCTTGGTACAGGGGGCTGAGACCCAGTACTTC.

This clonotype was observed a few times. The chain is built from TRBV20-1 and TRBJ1-5; 7 nucleotides line up with TRBD1. Looked up from germline, CDR1 is DFQATT and CDR2 is SNEGSKA (reference sequence). With V trimmed by 6 bases and J by 6 bases, 14 bases remained unmatched. The CDR3 totals 15 residues. The CDR3 region has the DNA TGCAGTGCCTCCCGGTGGGAGGGGGCGGGTCAGCCCCAGCATTTT. Its protein is CSASRWEGAGQPQHF.

The chain uses TRBV20-1 and TRBJ2-5; D gene ambiguous. The germline V gene encodes CDR1 DFQATT and CDR2 SNEGSKA (reference sequence). The CDR3 spans 14 residues. Trimming removed 6 bases at V and 1 base at J, with 15 bases between. CDR3 sequence (DNA): TGCAGTGCCCCAGAGGTCGCGGTCCAAGAGACCCAGTACTTC. Its protein is CSAPEVAVQETQYF.

The chain couples TRBV6-1 to TRBJ1-1; no reliable D call. The ends were cut back, 3 bases at V and 8 bases at J, with 16 bases in the middle. The germline V gene has CDR1 MNHNS and CDR2 SASEGT. The CDR3 is 14 amino acids. The CDR3 loop is CASSDGLRLIEAFF. The DNA of the CDR3 is TGTGCCAGCAGTGATGGACTGCGATTGATAGAAGCTTTCTTT.

This clonotype was seen only a few times. The genes are TRBV10-1 and TRBJ2-1, with 8 nucleotides matching TRBD2. Per germline, CDR1 WNHNN and CDR2 SYGVQD (reference sequence). With V trimmed by 8 bases and J by 9 bases, 9 bases remained unmatched. The CDR3 contains 13 residues. CDR3 loop: CASAGTSNGEQFF. CDR3 nucleotide sequence: TGCGCCAGCGCCGGGACTAGTAATGGTGAGCAGTTCTTC.

The sample holds a few counts of this clonotype. The chain joins TRBV15 to TRBJ2-5; 11 bases align to TRBD2. V dropped 0 bases and J dropped 5; count of bases not matched to a gene: 5. The germline V gene encodes CDR1 LNHNV and CDR2 YYDKDF (reference sequence). This CDR3 comprises 16 residues. This chain's CDR3 is CATSRDPTSGSETQYF. The CDR3 DNA sequence: TGTGCCACCAGCAGAGACCCAACTAGCGGGAGTGAGACCCAGTACTTC.

This clonotype showed up many times. The chain has TRBV10-1 and TRBJ2-2; TRBD1 matches at 8 bases. Germline lookup yields CDR1 WNHNN and CDR2 SYGVQD (reference sequence). The trim removed 4 bases at V and 3 bases at J, leaving 7 bases unmatched. This CDR3 contains 16 residues. The CDR3 coding sequence is TGCGCCAGCAGTGCGGGGACAGGACCCTACACCGGGGAGCTGTTTTTT. This codes for CASSAGTGPYTGELFF.

The chain carries TRBV3-1 and TRBJ1-6; no reliable D call. Trimming took 4 bases from V and 10 from J, leaving 11 bases between them. The CDR3 loop spans 13 amino acids. The V gene's germline CDR1 is LGHDT and CDR2 YNNKEL (reference sequence). This CDR3 is CASSPGVRSPLHF. The CDR3 DNA is TGTGCCAGCAGCCCCGGTGTGCGATCACCCCTCCACTTT. Complete variable domain (other parts from reference TRBV3-1 and TRBJ1-6): DTAVSQTPKYLVTQMGNDKSIKCEQNLGHDTMYWYKQDSKKFLKIMFSYNNKELIINETVPNRFSPKSPDKAHLNLHINSLELGDSAVYFCASSPGVRSPLHFGNGTRLTVT.

There are a few counts of this clonotype. This rearrangement joins TRBV2 to TRBJ2-3, with TRBD2 matching 9 bases. Germline V lookup: CDR1 SNHLY, CDR2 FYNNEI. J lost 0 bases, V lost 6 bases, and 4 bases had no gene match. The CDR3 loop spans 15 amino acids. CDR3 in amino acids: CASSYLAGSTDTQYF. DNA for the CDR3: TGTGCCAGCAGCTATCTAGCGGGAAGCACAGATACGCAGTATTTT.

This clonotype was seen only a few times. The chain recombines TRBV5-1 with TRBJ2-1, with 9 bases aligning to TRBD1. Trimming cost V 4 bases and J 6 bases; bases outside gene matches: 5. This CDR3 is 14 amino acids long. CDR1 and CDR2 (germline): SGHRS, YFSETQ. The CDR3 region is CASSGTGLVNEQFF. CDR3 bases: TGCGCCAGCAGCGGGACAGGGCTCGTCAATGAGCAGTTCTTC.

In this sample, this clonotype turned up once. This chain joins TRBV19 and TRBJ1-2; no firm D call. Germline CDR1 and CDR2: LNHDA and SQIVND (reference sequence). The V and J ends lost 6 bases and 5 bases respectively, with 10 bases between them. This CDR3 has 12 amino acids. The CDR3 DNA reads TGTGCCAGTAGCCTCTCTGCGTATGGCTACACCTTC. Translating gives CASSLSAYGYTF.

The table lists this clonotype with a few counts. J is TRBJ2-5 and V is TRBV18; 9 bases line up with TRBD2. This CDR3 spans 13 amino acids. The germline gives CDR1 KGHSH, CDR2 LQKENI. V shed 5 bases, J shed 5 bases, and the junction held 3 bases outside the gene matches. CDR3 bases: TGTGCCAGCTCAGACGGACTAGCGGAGACCCAGTACTTC. Translated: CASSDGLAETQYF.